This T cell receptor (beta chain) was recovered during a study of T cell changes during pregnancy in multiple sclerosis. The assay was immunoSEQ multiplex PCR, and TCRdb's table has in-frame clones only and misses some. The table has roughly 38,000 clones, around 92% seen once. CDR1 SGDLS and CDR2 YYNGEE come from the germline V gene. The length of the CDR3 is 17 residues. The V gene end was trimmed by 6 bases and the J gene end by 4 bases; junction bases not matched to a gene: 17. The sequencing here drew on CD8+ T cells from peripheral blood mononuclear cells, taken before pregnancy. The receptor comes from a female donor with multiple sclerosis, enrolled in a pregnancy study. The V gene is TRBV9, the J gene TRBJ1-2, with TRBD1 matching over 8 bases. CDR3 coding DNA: TGTGCCAGCAACTTGAACCCCGACAGGGGAAATTTCTATGGCTACACCTTC. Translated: CASNLNPDRGNFYGYTF. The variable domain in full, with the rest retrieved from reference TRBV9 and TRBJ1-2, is DSGVTQTPKHLITATGQRVTLRCSPRSGDLSVYWYQQSLDQGLQFLIQYYNGEERAKGNILERFSAQQFPDLHSELNLSSLELGDSALYFCASNLNPDRGNFYGYTFGSGTRLTVV.